The present entry profiles one T cell receptor beta chain with its context. There is no known antigen for this receptor. Nothing much larger sits one base from this clone, and base qualities are not available. V lost 2 bases and J lost 3 bases; the stretch between them is 8 bases long. In the germline V gene, CDR1 corresponds to MDHEN and CDR2 to SYDVKM. The cysteine opens and the phenylalanine closes a CDR3 of 14 amino acids. Kept here is only the CDR3 DNA, which spans 42 bases and is read in frame from base 1. This specimen comes from a study of shared clonotypes between healthy human individuals (dated by TCRdb to 2020 to 2022). In terms of the full investigation: The cohort included three men and a couple of women between 18 and 49 years of age. For each donor, three plates each were used for CD4 naive and CD4 memory, two plates were used for CD8 naive, and one plate was used for CD8 memory. To estimate repertoire size and how much clonotypes are shared between individuals, the study performed deep sequencing of blood TCR repertoires from 4 to 6 healthy adults. To increase sequencing depth and limit assay-specific biases, different laboratories used diverse techniques to prepare libraries and sequence TCR repertoires. Each donor's leukapheresis produced roughly between about 0.9 and 9.5 billion PBMCs. Overall study results and their limits: Compared with non-shared clonotypes, the clonotypes found in all four sorted-subset donors had higher generation probabilities. Based on pairwise subsampling, the degree of clonotype sharing among donors was expected to be affected by sequencing depth. Because the study included only a small number of donors, the genetic and exposure-history diversity represented was limited. Estimated clonotype richness was generally larger for naive than for memory subsets. Incomplete sequencing was indicated by rarefaction of sorted-subset datasets, despite the large sequencing depth. Sampling was limited to blood, and TCR repertoires in tissue likely differ from TCR repertoires in blood. Sharing across a few donors was observed for around 5% of naive CD4, around 3.5% of naive CD8, 2% to 2.5% of memory CD4, and over 0.3% of memory CD8 clonotypes.

Using the deep immunoSEQ assay, TCR CDR3 regions were amplified from genomic DNA by multiplex PCR. Genomic DNA extracted from each cell subset was distributed evenly over all wells of several immunoSEQ 96-well plates, and each plate served as one replicate. For sorted subsets, 150 to 250 ng genomic DNA, equal to some 30,000 T cell genomes, was loaded into each replicate PCR. Purified libraries were quantified with a Qubit 3.0 fluorometer, sized on a Bioanalyzer 2100, and re-quantified with the KAPA Library Quantification kit. Every immunoSEQ 96-well plate was sequenced on a separate single-read 150-cycle Illumina NextSeq 550 flow cell. The source study handled its data this way. Because the immunoSEQ output included only junctional sequences and no quality scores, the filtering could not be the same as the filtering used for full-length reads. Sequences were annotated with PyIR, a Python wrapper for IgBLAST v1.9, and V/J genes and CDR3 were assigned using IMGT germline references. Reads with weak V/J assignments (E-value above 1e-6), missing CDR3, stop codons, out-of-frame junctions, or ambiguous translated residues were removed. V3J clonotypes were defined as sequences sharing an identical inferred V gene, J gene, and CDR3 amino acid sequence. Percentage overlap between repertoires was computed as shared unique clonotypes divided by the size of the smaller repertoire. RTK rarefaction, the Chao1 estimator, and Recon v2.1 estimates of unobserved clonotypes were used to assess repertoire richness. Generation probabilities were computed with OLGA for all TCRbeta clonotypes obtained by the gDNA method from several donors. The source is immuneACCESS, and TCRdb retained only in-frame sequences with V and J called. Part of the clones is not carried over; for the studies checked, unresolved V genes explain less than half of this, and the remainder is unexplained. V and J calls and clone size are those listed in that table; D and trimming were worked out from the DNA. The table for this sample lists about 1.5 million clones; more than 95% of them were counted only once. Approximately 1.1% of the sample lies in the top ten.

The donors were healthy, HIV-negative adults who had no recently reported acute infections or vaccinations. All donors were Caucasian adults living in Nashville, Tennessee, USA. CD4+ T cells were enriched by magnetic negative selection; naive cells were then positively selected on CD45RA, and the negative fraction formed the memory subset. After blood collection by leukapheresis, PBMCs were isolated using Ficoll-Histopaque density gradient centrifugation and then cryopreserved in the vapor phase of liquid nitrogen. Purity and quantity of every magnetically sorted T cell population were checked by analytical flow cytometry. Genomic DNA was isolated from each sorted fraction and quantified by UV absorbance on a Nanodrop 2000c.

Material: naive CD4+ T cells sorted from blood. This specimen's cell subset or site label, interpreted: CD45RA+ positively selected. This TCR derives from a young man in good health. The rearranged chain carries TRBV28 and TRBJ1-5, with no D gene named confidently. The CDR3 here reads CASSLQLLNQPQHF. The nucleotide sequence reads as follows: TGTGCCAGCAGTTTACAACTCCTCAATCAGCCCCAGCATTTT.